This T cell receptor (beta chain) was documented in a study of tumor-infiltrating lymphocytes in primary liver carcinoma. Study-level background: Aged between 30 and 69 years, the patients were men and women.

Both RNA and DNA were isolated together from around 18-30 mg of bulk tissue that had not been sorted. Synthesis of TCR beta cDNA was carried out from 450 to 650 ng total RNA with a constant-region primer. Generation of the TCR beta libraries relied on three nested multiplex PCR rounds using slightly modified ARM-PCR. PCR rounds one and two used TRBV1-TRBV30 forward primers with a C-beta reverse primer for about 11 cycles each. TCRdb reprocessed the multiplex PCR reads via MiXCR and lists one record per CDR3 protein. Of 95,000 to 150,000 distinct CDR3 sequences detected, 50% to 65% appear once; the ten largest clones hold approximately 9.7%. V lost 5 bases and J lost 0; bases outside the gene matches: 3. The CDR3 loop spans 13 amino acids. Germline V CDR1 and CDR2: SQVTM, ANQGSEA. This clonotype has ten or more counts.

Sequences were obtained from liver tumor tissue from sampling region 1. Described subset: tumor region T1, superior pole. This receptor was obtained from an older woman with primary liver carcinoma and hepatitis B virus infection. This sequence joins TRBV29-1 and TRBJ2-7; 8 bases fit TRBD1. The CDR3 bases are TGCAGCGTTTTTACAGGGGGCTCCTACGAGCAGTACTTC. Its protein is CSVFTGGSYEQYF.